The 6 T cell receptor beta chains listed next were all sequenced from one sample in a study of CXCR3-negative and CXCR3-positive naive CD8 T cells. UMI-labeled 5' RACE yielded the TRB cDNA libraries. No DNA is given; TCRdb re-called the 5' RACE reads and lists each CDR3 protein once. This sample contains under 150,000 distinct CDR3 sequences. These receptors have no identified antigens. Findings and caveats of the study: The study found more hydrophobic TRB CDR3s in CXCR3-positive naive cells than in CXCR3-negative naive cells.

The material sequenced was naive CXCR3+ CD8+ T cells from blood. Specified subset: CD45RO-CCR7+CD27+CD95- naive CD8+ T cells expressing CXCR3 (TNR3+). Every receptor here comes from a human donor in good health. Some clones in this sample may be carry-over from other donors' samples.

This chain links TRBV7-9 with TRBJ2-7; with no DNA, the TCRdb D assignment of TRBD1 cannot be verified. The CDR3 contains 13 residues. Germline CDR1 SEHNR, CDR2 FQNEAQ (reference sequence). The CDR3 region is CASRKDSAYEQYF.

The rearrangement uses TRBV7-8 and TRBJ1-1; TCRdb's D call, TRBD1, is unchecked because there is no DNA. This CDR3 spans 15 amino acids. Germline CDR1 is SGHVS and CDR2 is FQNEAQ. The CDR3: CASSLRQGRSTEAFF.

V and J are TRBV18 and TRBJ2-1; TCRdb selects TRBD1, and the lack of DNA leaves this call unchecked. CDR3 length: 17 residues. Germline CDR1 reads KGHSH; CDR2 reads LQKENI. The CDR3 protein is CASSPISGGSSYNEQFF.

The J gene is TRBJ2-7, the V gene TRBV15; the TCRdb call, TRBD1, lacks DNA for checking. The CDR3 is made up of 15 amino acids. Per the germline V gene, CDR1 is LNHNV and CDR2 is YYDKDF (reference sequence). The CDR3 spells CATSEDSTSSYEQYF.

The V call is TRBV4-3, the J call TRBJ1-1. CDR3 length: 15 residues. Germline values: CDR1 LGHNA, CDR2 YSLEER. CDR3 in amino acids: CASSQGLIGDGEAFF.

The chain is built from TRBV29-1 and TRBJ2-1; the D gene TCRdb calls, TRBD1, cannot be checked with no DNA. The CDR3 is 11 residues long. Germline CDR1 and CDR2: SQVTM and ANQGSEA. This CDR3 is CSAGQVNEQFF.